The 29 T cell receptor beta chains below were found in one sample sequenced in a study of blood T cell repertoires in COVID-19. The table came from immunoSEQ multiplex PCR; TCRdb's copy has only in-frame clones and leaves some out. Found here are a few hundred thousand clones, about 91% of them singletons; the top ten hold approximately 1.2%. The sample taken for sequencing was PBMCs or T cells enriched from blood (not recorded which). The source is a human donor in a cohort exposed to, infected with or recovered from COVID-19 (not recorded which). The donor label of this sample is uncertain.

The V and J genes are TRBV19 and TRBJ1-1, with D uncertain. This CDR3 has 14 amino acids. Per germline, CDR1 LNHDA and CDR2 SQIVND (reference sequence). Deletions cut 8 bases from V and 0 bases from J, with 13 bases between. CDR3 coding DNA: TGTGCCAGTGAGGAGGGTGGCATGAACACTGAAGCTTTCTTT. Translating it yields CASEEGGMNTEAFF.

This clone was observed a single time. The CDR3 DNA follows: TGCAGCGTTCGTAGACAGGCAAACACCGGGGAGCTGTTTTTT. Amino acid sequence: CSVRRQANTGELFF. The chain joins TRBV29-1 to TRBJ2-2, with D maybe TRBD1 (6 bases). CDR1 is SQVTM, CDR2 ANQGSEA, per germline. The germline V and J ends were trimmed by 5 bases and 2 bases, with 12 bases remaining between them. CDR3 length equals 14 residues.

The chain has TRBV9 and TRBJ2-1; 12 bases match TRBD2. Germline values: CDR1 SGDLS, CDR2 YYNGEE. V lost 0 bases and J lost 3; bases outside the gene matches: 4. The CDR3 loop spans 17 amino acids. This CDR3 reads CASSVAGLAGLYNEQFF. CDR3 nucleotides: TGTGCCAGCAGCGTAGCTGGACTAGCGGGGCTCTACAATGAGCAGTTCTTC.

The chain recombines TRBV4-3 with TRBJ2-7; a weak D match, TRBD1 (5 bases). In germline, CDR1 is LGHNA, CDR2 YSLEER. Trimming stripped 3 bases from V and 2 bases from J, with 11 bases between. The CDR3 is 14 amino acids. CDR3 DNA: TGCGCCAGCAGCCAGGGGCAGTTGCCCTACGAGCAGTACTTC. As protein: CASSQGQLPYEQYF.

The CDR3 DNA reads TGTGCCAGCAGCCGGACAGGGTTAAGGTCCTACGAGCAGTACTTC. It encodes CASSRTGLRSYEQYF. This chain joins TRBV5-4 and TRBJ2-7, with TRBD1 matching 8 bases. From germline, CDR1 is SGHNT and CDR2 YYREEE (reference sequence). CDR3 size: 15 residues. Germline trimming cut 4 bases from V and 1 base from J; bases unmatched to any gene: 7.

In DNA, the CDR3 is TGTGCCATCAGTGAGACCGGGACTAGCGGGGGGAGCTCAGATACGCAGTATTTT. This encodes CAISETGTSGGSSDTQYF. The chain joins TRBV10-3 to TRBJ2-3; 15 bases are shared with TRBD2. The CDR3 is 18 amino acids. The germline V gene encodes CDR1 ENHRY and CDR2 SYGVKD. J lost 4 bases, V lost 2 bases, and 7 bases had no gene match.

The rearrangement joins TRBV29-1 to TRBJ1-2; unclear D gene. Trimming shortened V by 7 bases and J by 4 bases, and 10 bases separated the two germline ends. The CDR3 runs 11 residues. CDR1 and CDR2 (germline): SQVTM, ANQGSEA. CDR3 nucleotides: TGCAGCGCCCGGGTGACCTATGGCTACACCTTC. It yields the protein CSARVTYGYTF.

V usage is TRBV12-2 and J usage is TRBJ1-1; the listed D gene, TRBD1, was not tested against the DNA. TRBV12-2 is flagged as a pseudogene. The CDR3 covers 14 residues. CDR3: CASRRRGQGQEAFF. CDR3 in DNA: TGTGCAAGTCGCCGACGAGGACAGGGACAAGAAGCTTTCTTT.

The chain couples TRBV7-3 to TRBJ2-3, with 7 bases fitting TRBD1. Germline V CDR1 and CDR2: SGHTA, FQGTGA. The CDR3 runs 15 residues. V lost 5 bases and J lost 3; bases outside the gene matches: 8. CDR3 loop: CASSPGTVLTDTQYF. CDR3 DNA sequence: TGTGCCAGCAGCCCAGGGACAGTCCTGACAGATACGCAGTATTTT. Based on the CDR3 plus reference TRBV7-3 and TRBJ2-3, the full variable domain is GAGVSQTPSNKVTEKGKYVELRCDPISGHTALYWYRQSLGQGPEFLIYFQGTGAADDSGLPNDRFFAVRPEGSVSTLKIQRTERGDSAVYLCASSPGTVLTDTQYFGPGTRLTVL.

The V gene is TRBV30, the J gene TRBJ1-5, with D perhaps TRBD1 (6 bases). Germline-derived CDR1 and CDR2 are GTSNPN and SVGIG (reference sequence). V lost 1 base and J 7 bases, leaving 11 bases between the germline ends. The CDR3 covers 13 residues. The CDR3, as DNA: TGTGCCTGGAGTGCCGATCAGGGGCAGCCCCAGCATTTT. Amino acids: CAWSADQGQPQHF. The full variable domain, with the rest looked up from reference TRBV30 and TRBJ1-5, is SQTIHQWPATLVQPVGSPLSLECTVEGTSNPNLYWYRQAAGRGLQLLFYSVGIGQISSEVPQNLSASRPQDRQFILSSKKLLLSDSGFYLCAWSADQGQPQHFGDGTRLSIL.

The gene calls are TRBV12-5 and TRBJ1-2; D not resolved. The germline gives CDR1 LGHNT, CDR2 FRNRAP. The CDR3 contains 12 residues. Trimming pared 2 bases from V and 8 bases from J, leaving 9 bases between. Here the CDR3 reads CASGLIWSGYTF. The CDR3 DNA is TGTGCTAGTGGTTTGATATGGAGCGGCTACACCTTC.

V gene TRBV4-1 combines with J gene TRBJ2-1, with D perhaps matching TRBD2 (5 bases). The CDR3 is 17 residues long. Germline CDR1 is MGHRA and CDR2 is YSYEKL. Between the trimmed V and J ends, which lost 6 bases and 0 bases, there was a span of 18 bases. In DNA, the CDR3 is TGCGCCAGCAGGTTTAGGGCTAGCCCTAACTCCTACAATGAGCAGTTCTTC. Protein: CASRFRASPNSYNEQFF.

V and J are TRBV30 and TRBJ2-2; D unclear. CDR1 is GTSNPN, CDR2 SVGIG, per germline (reference sequence). V was clipped by 1 base and J by 5 bases, with 14 bases between them. The CDR3 is made up of 15 amino acids. CDR3 residues: CAWSETSLTTGELFF. CDR3 bases: TGTGCCTGGAGTGAAACTTCATTAACGACCGGGGAGCTGTTTTTT.

The V gene is TRBV5-4, the J gene TRBJ1-2; D possibly corresponds to TRBD1 (5 bases). This CDR3 is built from 15 residues. Germline-derived CDR1 and CDR2 are SGHNT and YYREEE (reference sequence). The ends were cut back, 3 bases at V and 0 bases at J, with 12 bases in the middle. The CDR3 reads CASSSPGGSNYGYTF. In nucleotides, the CDR3 is TGTGCCAGCAGCTCCCCCGGGGGGTCTAACTATGGCTACACCTTC.

The chain joins TRBV19 to TRBJ1-1, with TRBD1 as a possible D gene (5 bases). Germline V CDR1 and CDR2: LNHDA, SQIVND (reference sequence). The length of the CDR3 is 13 residues. V lost 6 bases to trimming and J lost 7 bases, with 15 bases between them. The CDR3, as DNA: TGTGCCAGTAGGCCCACTCTGGGGGGTGAAGCTTTCTTT. This encodes CASRPTLGGEAFF. The entire variable domain, with the rest obtained from reference TRBV19 and TRBJ1-1, is as follows: DGGITQSPKYLFRKEGQNVTLSCEQNLNHDAMYWYRQDPGQGLRLIYYSQIVNDFQKGDIAEGYSVSREKKESFPLTVTSAQKNPTAFYLCASRPTLGGEAFFGQGTRLTVV.

The V gene is TRBV5-1, the J gene TRBJ2-7; D perhaps matches TRBD2 (6 bases). The CDR3 is made up of 15 amino acids. The germline gives CDR1 SGHRS, CDR2 YFSETQ. V lost 5 bases and J lost 3, with 18 bases in between. This CDR3 reads CASRPGTPALYEQYF. CDR3 DNA: TGCGCCAGCAGACCCGGGACTCCCGCTCTCTACGAGCAGTACTTC. Together with reference TRBV5-1 and TRBJ2-7, the CDR3 gives the full variable domain: KAGVTQTPRYLIKTRGQQVTLSCSPISGHRSVSWYQQTPGQGLQFLFEYFSETQRNKGNFPGRFSGRQFSNSRSEMNVSTLELGDSALYLCASRPGTPALYEQYFGPGTRLTVT.

The rearrangement joins TRBV4-1 to TRBJ2-5; 8 positions agree with TRBD2. V shed 4 bases and J 1 base; nucleotides not matched to a gene: 5. CDR1 and CDR2 (germline): MGHRA, YSYEKL. This CDR3 is 15 amino acids long. CDR3 amino acids: CASSLAGGAQETQYF. The CDR3 DNA reads as TGCGCCAGCAGCCTCGCCGGGGGGGCCCAAGAGACCCAGTACTTC.

V usage is TRBV7-2 and J usage is TRBJ1-1; 7 bases are shared with TRBD1. From germline, CDR1 is SGHTA and CDR2 FQGNSA. The length of the CDR3 is 18 residues. V lost 5 bases and J lost 1; bases outside the gene matches: 16. CDR3 DNA sequence: TGTGCCAGCAGCCCAAATTGGCCTGGACAGGACAGGAACACTGAAGCTTTCTTT. Its translation is CASSPNWPGQDRNTEAFF. Full variable domain (missing parts from reference TRBV7-2 and TRBJ1-1): GAGVSQSPSNKVTEKGKDVELRCDPISGHTALYWYRQSLGQGLEFLIYFQGNSAPDKSGLPSDRFSAERTGGSVSTLTIQRTQQEDSAVYLCASSPNWPGQDRNTEAFFGQGTRLTVV.

This chain links TRBV6-5 with TRBJ2-1; D perhaps matches TRBD1 (5 bases). Trimming removed 2 bases from V and 0 bases from J, with 8 bases in between. The length of the CDR3 is 15 residues. CDR1 and CDR2 (germline): MNHEY, SVGAGI. The CDR3 here is CASSYRQYSYNEQFF. The CDR3 bases are TGTGCCAGCAGTTACAGACAGTACTCCTACAATGAGCAGTTCTTC.

The rearrangement joins TRBV25-1 to TRBJ1-2, with D perhaps matching TRBD1 (5 bases). The CDR3 extends over 12 amino acids. The germline V and J ends were trimmed by 7 bases and 4 bases, with 10 bases remaining between them. The germline V gene has CDR1 MGHDK and CDR2 SYGVNS. Here the CDR3 DNA reads TGTGCCAGCAAGGGGCAGATCTATGGCTACACCTTC. Protein: CASKGQIYGYTF.

The chain carries TRBV4-2 and TRBJ1-1, with D perhaps matching TRBD1 (6 bases). Trimming cost V 2 bases and J 8 bases, with 18 bases left between them. CDR3 size: 15 residues. Per the germline V gene, CDR1 is LGHNA and CDR2 is YNFKEQ. The CDR3 DNA is TGTGCCAGCAGCCAACTTTCTACAGGGTCGGGAGAAGCTTTCTTT. It codes for CASSQLSTGSGEAFF.

The count of this clone is one. The gene calls are TRBV10-3 and TRBJ1-4; 9 positions match TRBD1. Germline assignment: CDR1 ENHRY and CDR2 SYGVKD. Trimming took 11 bases from V and 8 from J; bases not matched to a gene: 9. The CDR3 is 13 amino acids. This CDR3 is CAARTGVEEKLFF. In nucleotides, the CDR3 is TGTGCCGCCCGGACAGGGGTTGAGGAAAAACTGTTTTTT.

This chain joins TRBV5-1 and TRBJ2-7; weak D call: TRBD2 (5 bases). The CDR3 runs 15 residues. Germline-derived CDR1 and CDR2 are SGHRS and YFSETQ. Trimming shortened V by 4 bases and J by 5 bases, and 19 bases separated the two germline ends. The CDR3 nucleotides read TGCGCCAGCAGCCACCTGGACTCGACCCTAGACGAGCAGTACTTC. Its protein is CASSHLDSTLDEQYF.

The chain recombines TRBV5-5 with TRBJ2-7; D is possibly TRBD1 (5 bases). CDR1 SGHKS and CDR2 YYEKEE come from the germline V gene (reference sequence). The CDR3 sequence is 13 residues long. V lost 0 bases and J lost 3, with 7 bases in between. Written as DNA, the CDR3 is TGTGCCAGCAGCTTGGACAGGAGCTACGAGCAGTACTTC. It is translated as CASSLDRSYEQYF. The full variable domain, rest sourced from reference TRBV5-5 and TRBJ2-7, is DAGVTQSPTHLIKTRGQQVTLRCSPISGHKSVSWYQQVLGQGPQFIFQYYEKEERGRGNFPDRFSARQFPNYSSELNVNALLLGDSALYLCASSLDRSYEQYFGPGTRLTVT.

This sequence joins TRBV3-1 (or the pseudogene TRBV3-2) and TRBJ1-2, with no clear D. The CDR3 covers 12 residues. The V gene lost 2 bases and the J gene lost 3 bases, with 4 bases spanning the gap. Germline CDR1 LGHDT, CDR2 YNNKEL (reference sequence). This chain's CDR3 is CASSQPDYGYTF. For the CDR3, the DNA is TGTGCCAGCAGCCAACCCGACTATGGCTACACCTTC.

The V call is TRBV4-2, the J call TRBJ1-1; 8 nucleotides match TRBD1. Germline CDR1 is LGHNA and CDR2 is YNFKEQ. The V gene end was trimmed by 1 base and the J gene end by 11 bases; junction bases not matched to a gene: 12. This CDR3 is 15 amino acids long. The CDR3 DNA follows: TGTGCCAGCAGCCAAGTAATCTGGGGACAGGACGGGGCTTTCTTT. Translating it yields CASSQVIWGQDGAFF.

The chain links TRBV7-3 to TRBJ2-3, with D possibly matching TRBD1 (5 bases). Trimming removed 0 bases from V and 4 bases from J, with 5 bases in between. Germline V gene sequence: CDR1 SGHTA, CDR2 FQGTGA. The CDR3 is 13 amino acids. The CDR3 nucleotides are TGTGCCAGCAGCTTAACGGGGCCAGATACGCAGTATTTT. It codes for CASSLTGPDTQYF.

The chain links TRBV4-2 to TRBJ2-3, with 8 bases that match TRBD1. Unmatched junction bases numbered 4, after V lost 1 base and J lost 1 base. Germline assignment: CDR1 LGHNA and CDR2 YNFKEQ. There are 16 residues in the CDR3. CDR3 amino acids: CASSQGQGAGTDTQYF. The CDR3 DNA reads TGTGCCAGCAGCCAAGGGCAGGGGGCGGGCACAGATACGCAGTATTTT.

The gene calls are TRBV9 and TRBJ1-1, with D perhaps TRBD1 (5 bases). The CDR3 contains 13 residues. Germline V lookup: CDR1 SGDLS, CDR2 YYNGEE. V shed 4 bases and J shed 4 bases, with 11 bases lying between them. In DNA, the CDR3 is TGTGCCAGCAGCCCCGGGGGTCTCACTGAAGCTTTCTTT. Protein: CASSPGGLTEAFF.